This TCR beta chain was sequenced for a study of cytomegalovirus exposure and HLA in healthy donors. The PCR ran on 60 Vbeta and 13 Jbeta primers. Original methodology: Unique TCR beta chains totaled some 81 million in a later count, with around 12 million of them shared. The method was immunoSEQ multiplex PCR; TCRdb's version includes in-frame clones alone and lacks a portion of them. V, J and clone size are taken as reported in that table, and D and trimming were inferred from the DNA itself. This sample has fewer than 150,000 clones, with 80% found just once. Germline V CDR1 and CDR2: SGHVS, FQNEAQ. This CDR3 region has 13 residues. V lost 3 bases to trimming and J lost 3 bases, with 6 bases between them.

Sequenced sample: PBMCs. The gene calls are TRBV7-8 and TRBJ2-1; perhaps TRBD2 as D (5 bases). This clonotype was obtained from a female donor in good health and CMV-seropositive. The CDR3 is CASSLDFYNEQFF. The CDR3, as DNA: TGTGCCAGCAGCTTGGACTTCTACAATGAGCAGTTCTTC.